The 3 T cell receptor beta chains reported below all come from one sample, sequenced in a study of T cells in Graves' hyperthyroidism and ophthalmopathy. What was amplified from RNA transcripts were TCR beta CDR3 regions. The primer set for the first-round RT-PCR of the TCR CDR3 was HTBI. TCRdb redid the calling of the multiplex PCR reads with MiXCR, one entry per CDR3 protein. The sample yields hundreds of thousands of distinct CDR3 sequences, 35% to 45% seen once. Sequencing was performed on blood. These TCRs come from a man younger than 35 with Graves' hyperthyroidism.

The sample holds a few counts of this clonotype. The chain uses TRBV5-1 and TRBJ1-1; tentatively, D is TRBD1 (5 bases). The CDR3 extends over 14 amino acids. Germline V lookup: CDR1 SGHRS, CDR2 YFSETQ. Trimming pared 0 bases from V and 5 bases from J, leaving 11 bases between. The CDR3 is CASSLAPGATEAFF. The CDR3 DNA reads TGCGCCAGCAGCTTGGCCCCCGGGGCAACTGAAGCTTTCTTT.

The chain recombines TRBV4-3 with TRBJ2-7; tentatively, D is TRBD2 (6 bases). CDR3 length: 15 amino acids. V was cut by 0 bases and J by 6 bases, with 15 bases left in between. Germline loops: CDR1 LGHNA, CDR2 YSLEER. The CDR3 spells CASSQERGTRGEQYF. The CDR3 nucleotides are TGCGCCAGCAGCCAAGAACGTGGGACTCGCGGCGAGCAGTACTTC.

The J gene is TRBJ1-2, the V gene TRBV11-2; D is unclear. V was clipped by 1 base and J by 12 bases, with 21 bases between them. The CDR3 length is 15 residues. Germline V lookup: CDR1 SGHAT, CDR2 FQNNGV. CDR3 coding DNA: TGTGCCAGCAGCTTAGGTTGGACGGCGCGCTCTGGAAACACCTTC. Residues: CASSLGWTARSGNTF.